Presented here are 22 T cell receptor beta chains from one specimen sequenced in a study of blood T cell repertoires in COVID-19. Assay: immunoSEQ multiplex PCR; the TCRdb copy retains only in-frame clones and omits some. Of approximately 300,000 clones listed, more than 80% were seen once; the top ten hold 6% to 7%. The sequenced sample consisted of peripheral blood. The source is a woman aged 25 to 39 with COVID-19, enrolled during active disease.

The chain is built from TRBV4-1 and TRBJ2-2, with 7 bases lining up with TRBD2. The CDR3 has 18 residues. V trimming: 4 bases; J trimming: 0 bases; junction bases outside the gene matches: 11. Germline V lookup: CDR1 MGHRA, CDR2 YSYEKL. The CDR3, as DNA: TGCGCCAGCAGCCCAGGGAGGGGCGGGACCGCGAACACCGGGGAGCTGTTTTTT. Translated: CASSPGRGGTANTGELFF.

The CDR3 region is CASSGQTYEQYF. DNA of the CDR3: TGTGCCAGCAGTGGACAGACCTACGAGCAGTACTTC. The chain employs TRBV25-1 and TRBJ2-7; D might be TRBD1 (5 bases). The germline V and J ends were trimmed by 4 bases and 2 bases, with 6 bases remaining between them. Germline V gene lookup returns CDR1 MGHDK and CDR2 SYGVNS. The CDR3 covers 12 residues.

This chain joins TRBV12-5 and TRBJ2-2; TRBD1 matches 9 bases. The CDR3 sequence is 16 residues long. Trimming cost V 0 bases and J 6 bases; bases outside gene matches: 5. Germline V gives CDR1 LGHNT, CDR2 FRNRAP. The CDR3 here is CASGLVLGQGPGELFF. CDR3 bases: TGTGCTAGTGGTTTGGTACTAGGACAGGGGCCCGGGGAGCTGTTTTTT.

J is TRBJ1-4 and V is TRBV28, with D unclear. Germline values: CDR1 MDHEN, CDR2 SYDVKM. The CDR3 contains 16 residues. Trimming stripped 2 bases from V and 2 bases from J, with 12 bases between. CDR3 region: CASSLNGRGTNEKLFF. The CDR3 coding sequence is TGTGCCAGCAGTTTAAACGGCCGAGGGACTAATGAAAAACTGTTTTTT.

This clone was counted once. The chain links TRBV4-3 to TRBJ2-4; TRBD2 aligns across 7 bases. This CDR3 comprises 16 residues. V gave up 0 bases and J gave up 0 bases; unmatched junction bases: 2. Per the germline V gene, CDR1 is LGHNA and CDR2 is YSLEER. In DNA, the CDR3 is TGCGCCAGCAGCCAAGATTGGGGGGGAGCCAAAAACATTCAGTACTTC. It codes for CASSQDWGGAKNIQYF.

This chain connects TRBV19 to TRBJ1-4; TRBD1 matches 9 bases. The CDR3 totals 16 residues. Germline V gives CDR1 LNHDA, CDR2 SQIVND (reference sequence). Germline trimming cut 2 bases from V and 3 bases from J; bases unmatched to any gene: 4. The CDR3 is CASSIPGTGPNEKLFF. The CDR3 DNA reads TGTGCCAGTAGTATACCCGGGACAGGGCCTAATGAAAAACTGTTTTTT. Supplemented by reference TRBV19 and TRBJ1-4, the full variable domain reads DGGITQSPKYLFRKEGQNVTLSCEQNLNHDAMYWYRQDPGQGLRLIYYSQIVNDFQKGDIAEGYSVSREKKESFPLTVTSAQKNPTAFYLCASSIPGTGPNEKLFFGSGTQLSVL.

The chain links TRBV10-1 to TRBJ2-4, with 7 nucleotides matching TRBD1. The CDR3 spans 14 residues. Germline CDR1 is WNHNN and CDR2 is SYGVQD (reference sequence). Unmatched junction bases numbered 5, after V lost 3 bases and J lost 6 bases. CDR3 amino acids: CASSEPDRLNIQYF. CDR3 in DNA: TGCGCCAGCAGTGAACCGGACAGGTTAAACATTCAGTACTTC.

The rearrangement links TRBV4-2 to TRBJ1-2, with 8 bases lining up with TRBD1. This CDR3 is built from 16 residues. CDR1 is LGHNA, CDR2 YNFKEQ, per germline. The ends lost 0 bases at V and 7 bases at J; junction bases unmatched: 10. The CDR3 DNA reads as TGTGCCAGCAGCCAAGATCATCCAGGGGGCGTTGGTGGCTACACCTTC. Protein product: CASSQDHPGGVGGYTF.

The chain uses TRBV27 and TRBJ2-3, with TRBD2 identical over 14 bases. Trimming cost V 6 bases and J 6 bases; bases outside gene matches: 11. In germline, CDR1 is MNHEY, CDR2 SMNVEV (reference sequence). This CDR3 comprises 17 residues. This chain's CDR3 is CASSEQGGLAGADTQYF. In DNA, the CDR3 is TGTGCCAGCAGCGAACAGGGGGGACTAGCGGGAGCCGATACGCAGTATTTT.

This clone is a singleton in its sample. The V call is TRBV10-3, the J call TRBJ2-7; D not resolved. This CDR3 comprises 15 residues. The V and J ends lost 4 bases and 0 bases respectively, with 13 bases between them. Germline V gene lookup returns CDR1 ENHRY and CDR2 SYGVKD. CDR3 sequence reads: CAISGSARTSYEQYF. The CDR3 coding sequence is TGTGCCATCAGTGGTTCAGCGCGCACCTCCTACGAGCAGTACTTC.

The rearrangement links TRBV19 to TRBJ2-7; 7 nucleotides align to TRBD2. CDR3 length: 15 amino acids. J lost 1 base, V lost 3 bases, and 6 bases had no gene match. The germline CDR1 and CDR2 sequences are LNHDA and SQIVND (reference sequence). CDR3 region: CASSMAGAMSYEQYF. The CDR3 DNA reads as TGTGCCAGTAGTATGGCGGGAGCGATGTCCTACGAGCAGTACTTC.

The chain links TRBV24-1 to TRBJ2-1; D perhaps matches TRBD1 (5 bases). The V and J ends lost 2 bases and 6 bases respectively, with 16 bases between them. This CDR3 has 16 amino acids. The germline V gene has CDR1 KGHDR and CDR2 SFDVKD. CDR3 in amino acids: CATSDSHRTLSNEQFF. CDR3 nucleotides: TGTGCCACCAGTGATTCCCACAGGACCTTGAGCAATGAGCAGTTCTTC.

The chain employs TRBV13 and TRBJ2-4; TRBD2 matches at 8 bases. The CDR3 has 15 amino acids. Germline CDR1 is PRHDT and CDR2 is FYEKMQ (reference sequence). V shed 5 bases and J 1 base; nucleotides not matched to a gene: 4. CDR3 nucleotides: TGTGCCAGCAGCCCCCCGGGAGGGGCCAAAAACATTCAGTACTTC. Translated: CASSPPGGAKNIQYF.

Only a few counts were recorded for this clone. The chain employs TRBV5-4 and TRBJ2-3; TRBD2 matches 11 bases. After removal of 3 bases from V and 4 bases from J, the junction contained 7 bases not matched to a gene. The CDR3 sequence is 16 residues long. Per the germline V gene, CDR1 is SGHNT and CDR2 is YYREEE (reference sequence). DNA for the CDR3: TGTGCCAGCAGCTCCCAACTAGCGGGAGCCGCAGATACGCAGTATTTT. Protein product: CASSSQLAGAADTQYF.

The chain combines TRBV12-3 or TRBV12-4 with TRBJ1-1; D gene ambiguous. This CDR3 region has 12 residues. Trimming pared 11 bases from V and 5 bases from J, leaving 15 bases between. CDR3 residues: CASERRETEAFF. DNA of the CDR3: TGTGCCTCGGAAAGACGGGAGACTGAAGCTTTCTTT.

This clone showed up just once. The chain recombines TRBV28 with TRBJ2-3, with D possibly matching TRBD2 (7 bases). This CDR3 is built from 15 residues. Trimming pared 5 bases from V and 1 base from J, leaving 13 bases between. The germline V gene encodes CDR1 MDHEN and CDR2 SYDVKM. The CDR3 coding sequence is TGTGCCAGCAGTGGGGGGGGCTATGGCACAGATACGCAGTATTTT. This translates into CASSGGGYGTDTQYF.

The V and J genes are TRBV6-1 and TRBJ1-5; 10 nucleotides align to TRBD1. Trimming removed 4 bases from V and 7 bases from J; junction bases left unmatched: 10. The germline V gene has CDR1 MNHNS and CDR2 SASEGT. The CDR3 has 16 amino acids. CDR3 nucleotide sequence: TGTGCCAGCAGTGGTCGTGGACAGGGGGTATGGCAGCCCCAGCATTTT. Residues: CASSGRGQGVWQPQHF.

CDR3 protein: CASSEDGGLLNSPLHF. CDR3 sequence (DNA): TGTGCCAGCAGTGAAGACGGCGGACTGTTAAATTCACCCCTCCACTTT. The chain has TRBV2 and TRBJ1-6; no clear D gene. V lost 1 base, J lost 7 bases, and 14 bases lay in between. Germline V gives CDR1 SNHLY, CDR2 FYNNEI. The CDR3 has 16 residues.

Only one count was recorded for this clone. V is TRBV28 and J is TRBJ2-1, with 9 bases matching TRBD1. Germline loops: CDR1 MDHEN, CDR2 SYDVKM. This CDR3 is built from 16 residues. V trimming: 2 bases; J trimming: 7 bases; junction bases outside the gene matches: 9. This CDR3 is CASSLGSTGGMNEQFF. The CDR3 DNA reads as TGTGCCAGCAGTTTAGGATCAACAGGGGGCATGAATGAGCAGTTCTTC.

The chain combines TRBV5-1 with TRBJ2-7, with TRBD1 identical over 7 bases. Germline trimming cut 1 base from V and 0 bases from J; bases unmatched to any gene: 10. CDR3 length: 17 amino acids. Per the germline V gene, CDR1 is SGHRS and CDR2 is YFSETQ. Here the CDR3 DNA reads TGCGCCAGCAGCTTGCCCGGGGCCGGGACAGTCTCCTACGAGCAGTACTTC. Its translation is CASSLPGAGTVSYEQYF.

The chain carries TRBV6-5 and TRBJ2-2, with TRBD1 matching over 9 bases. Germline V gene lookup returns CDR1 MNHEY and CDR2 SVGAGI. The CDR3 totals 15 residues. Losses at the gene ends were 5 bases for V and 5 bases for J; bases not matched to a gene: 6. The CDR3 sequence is CASSNTGGRTGELFF. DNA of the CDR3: TGTGCCAGCAGTAACACAGGGGGCCGTACCGGGGAGCTGTTTTTT.

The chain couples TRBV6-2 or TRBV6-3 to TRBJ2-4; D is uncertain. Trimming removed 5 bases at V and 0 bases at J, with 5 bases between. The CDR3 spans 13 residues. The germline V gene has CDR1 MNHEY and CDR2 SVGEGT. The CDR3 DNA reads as TGTGCCAGCAGTGAGATAGCCAAAAACATTCAGTACTTC. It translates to CASSEIAKNIQYF.